Presented here are 24 T cell receptor beta chains from one specimen sequenced in a study of cytomegalovirus exposure and HLA in healthy donors. The PCR employed 60 Vbeta primers together with 13 Jbeta primers. TCRdb's copy holds only in-frame clones and misses some; the assay was immunoSEQ multiplex PCR. The sample carries about 160,000 clones, 70% to 90% recorded once. The specimen was PBMCs. All receptors come from a man between 18 and 29 years old in good health and CMV-seropositive.

The CDR3 DNA sequence: TGTGCCAGCAGCCTTGACAGGGGGCGAGGCTATGGCTACACCTTC. The encoded protein is CASSLDRGRGYGYTF. The chain has TRBV7-2 and TRBJ1-2, with TRBD1 matching over 10 bases. Trimming took 5 bases from V and 4 from J; bases not matched to a gene: 7. CDR3 size: 15 residues. Looked up from germline, CDR1 is SGHTA and CDR2 is FQGNSA.

This clone was seen a few times. The V call is TRBV29-1, the J call TRBJ1-2, with TRBD1 as a possible D gene (5 bases). CDR1 is SQVTM and CDR2 is ANQGSEA in the germline V gene. This CDR3 spans 12 amino acids. V lost 7 bases and J 3 bases, leaving 12 bases between the germline ends. CDR3 residues: CSAWGLDYGYTF. The CDR3 coding sequence is TGCAGCGCCTGGGGCTTAGACTATGGCTACACCTTC. Supplemented by reference TRBV29-1 and TRBJ1-2, the full variable domain reads SAVISQKPSRDICQRGTSLTIQCQVDSQVTMMFWYRQQPGQSLTLIATANQGSEATYESGFVIDKFPISRPNLTFSTLTVSNMSPEDSSIYLCSAWGLDYGYTFGSGTRLTVV.

The chain carries TRBV4-1 and TRBJ1-2; 10 nucleotides align to TRBD1. Germline V gives CDR1 MGHRA, CDR2 YSYEKL. The CDR3 totals 16 residues. V was clipped by 2 bases and J by 4 bases; unmatched bases: 7. This CDR3 reads CASSQSPRDRGYGYTF. The DNA for the CDR3 is TGCGCCAGCAGCCAATCCCCGCGGGACAGGGGCTATGGCTACACCTTC.

This clone showed up just a few times. The gene calls are TRBV5-6 and TRBJ2-1; 9 positions match TRBD1. V dropped 4 bases and J dropped 7; count of bases not matched to a gene: 9. The CDR3 has 15 residues. The germline CDR1 and CDR2 sequences are SGHDT and YYEEEE. CDR3 protein: CASSLPGQGRNEQFF. The DNA of the CDR3 is TGTGCCAGCAGCCTACCGGGACAGGGTCGAAATGAGCAGTTCTTC.

This clone appeared a few times. This chain links TRBV9 with TRBJ1-2, with D possibly matching TRBD1 (5 bases). The length of the CDR3 is 16 residues. Germline lookup yields CDR1 SGDLS and CDR2 YYNGEE. V gave up 0 bases and J gave up 8 bases, with 20 bases separating them. This CDR3 reads CASSVAFGRVSSGYTF. For the CDR3, the DNA is TGTGCCAGCAGCGTAGCGTTTGGCAGGGTTAGCAGCGGCTACACCTTC.

The chain has TRBV6-4 and TRBJ1-2; D call uncertain. The CDR3 has 13 amino acids. Germline lookup yields CDR1 MRHNA and CDR2 SNTAGT. V was shortened by 6 bases and J by 8 bases, with 16 bases between the two germline ends. CDR3 amino acids: CASRGEVAGGYTF. The CDR3 DNA is TGTGCCAGCAGAGGAGAAGTTGCGGGAGGCTACACCTTC.

This sequence joins TRBV7-2 and TRBJ2-7, with D hard to call. Trimming took 3 bases from V and 6 from J, leaving 12 bases between them. CDR3 length equals 13 residues. Germline CDR1 and CDR2: SGHTA and FQGNSA. CDR3 protein: CASSFPLVSEQYF. The CDR3 DNA reads as TGTGCCAGCAGCTTCCCCTTGGTTAGCGAGCAGTACTTC. Based on the CDR3 plus reference TRBV7-2 and TRBJ2-7, the full variable domain is GAGVSQSPSNKVTEKGKDVELRCDPISGHTALYWYRQSLGQGLEFLIYFQGNSAPDKSGLPSDRFSAERTGGSVSTLTIQRTQQEDSAVYLCASSFPLVSEQYFGPGTRLTVT.

J is TRBJ2-2 and V is TRBV7-3; D might be TRBD2 (5 bases). CDR3 length: 15 amino acids. Germline CDR1 reads SGHTA; CDR2 reads FQGTGA. V gave up 5 bases and J gave up 0 bases, with 10 bases separating them. CDR3 in DNA: TGTGCCAGCAGCCGAGGGCAATCGAACACCGGGGAGCTGTTTTTT. Encoded protein: CASSRGQSNTGELFF.

The rearrangement joins TRBV12-5 to TRBJ2-3, with 8 bases fitting TRBD2. Looked up from germline, CDR1 is LGHNT and CDR2 is FRNRAP. V shed 7 bases, J shed 4 bases, and the junction held 7 bases outside the gene matches. The CDR3 totals 14 residues. The CDR3 sequence is CASEKGGGPDTQYF. CDR3 coding DNA: TGTGCTAGTGAGAAGGGCGGGGGGCCAGATACGCAGTATTTT.

This chain uses TRBV27 with TRBJ2-3, with 12 bases identical to TRBD2. Looked up from germline, CDR1 is MNHEY and CDR2 is SMNVEV (reference sequence). The CDR3 contains 16 residues. J was trimmed by 4 bases and V by 5 bases; bases with no gene match: 7. CDR3 loop: CASSGLAGGPSDTQYF. CDR3 DNA sequence: TGTGCCAGCAGTGGGCTAGCGGGGGGGCCCTCAGATACGCAGTATTTT.

This clone appeared once. The chain is built from TRBV14 and TRBJ2-7, with D unclear. CDR3 length: 11 residues. The V gene lost 4 bases and the J gene lost 3 bases, with 4 bases spanning the gap. CDR1 and CDR2 (germline): SGHDN, FVKESK. CDR3 residues: CASSLGYEQYF. For the CDR3, the DNA is TGTGCCAGCAGCCTCGGCTACGAGCAGTACTTC.

The chain combines TRBV29-1 with TRBJ2-5; possible D gene TRBD1, 6 bases. Germline CDR1 reads SQVTM; CDR2 reads ANQGSEA. The CDR3 is made up of 14 amino acids. The V gene lost 5 bases and the J gene lost 5 bases, with 18 bases spanning the gap. The CDR3: CSVRAQGRMETQYF. CDR3 bases: TGCAGCGTTAGGGCGCAGGGGCGCATGGAGACCCAGTACTTC.

J is TRBJ2-7 and V is TRBV9; TRBD1 might be the D (6 bases). The CDR3 runs to 15 residues. Trimming shortened V by 0 bases and J by 5 bases, and 15 bases separated the two germline ends. CDR1 is SGDLS, CDR2 YYNGEE, per germline. The CDR3 nucleotides are TGTGCCAGCAGCGTAGGGTGGACAGAGGGGAACGAGCAGTACTTC. It encodes CASSVGWTEGNEQYF.

The sample holds one count of this clone. This chain joins TRBV5-1 and TRBJ2-2; 9 nucleotides match TRBD1. J gave up 5 bases and V 6 bases, and 8 bases lay outside the gene matches. The CDR3 sequence is 15 residues long. Germline V CDR1 and CDR2: SGHRS, YFSETQ. The CDR3 reads CASKAGTGKTGELFF. CDR3 sequence (DNA): TGCGCCAGCAAAGCCGGGACAGGGAAAACCGGGGAGCTGTTTTTT.

The chain couples TRBV19 to TRBJ1-2, with a weak D call TRBD1 (6 bases). The CDR3 is 14 residues long. From germline, CDR1 is LNHDA and CDR2 SQIVND (reference sequence). V was trimmed by 7 bases and J by 3 bases, leaving 15 bases between them. The CDR3 loop is CASTYRDRDYGYTF. The CDR3 DNA follows: TGTGCCAGTACCTACAGGGATCGAGACTATGGCTACACCTTC.

The genes are TRBV7-2 and TRBJ1-6, with TRBD1 identical over 9 bases. The germline V gene encodes CDR1 SGHTA and CDR2 FQGNSA. After removal of 4 bases from V and 10 bases from J, the junction contained 8 bases not matched to a gene. This CDR3 spans 15 amino acids. The CDR3 reads CASSSRVGTGSPLHF. For the CDR3, the DNA is TGTGCCAGCAGCTCCCGGGTAGGGACAGGGTCACCCCTCCACTTT. Based on the CDR3 plus reference TRBV7-2 and TRBJ1-6, the full variable domain is GAGVSQSPSNKVTEKGKDVELRCDPISGHTALYWYRQSLGQGLEFLIYFQGNSAPDKSGLPSDRFSAERTGGSVSTLTIQRTQQEDSAVYLCASSSRVGTGSPLHFGNGTRLTVT.

The chain has TRBV6-5 and TRBJ1-1; D gene ambiguous. CDR3 length: 15 amino acids. The germline V gene encodes CDR1 MNHEY and CDR2 SVGAGI. Trimming took 0 bases from V and 1 from J, leaving 9 bases between them. This CDR3 reads CASSYSKWANTEAFF. The DNA of the CDR3 is TGTGCCAGCAGTTACTCGAAATGGGCGAACACTGAAGCTTTCTTT.

The chain carries TRBV18 and TRBJ2-7, with 7 bases aligning to TRBD1. This CDR3 has 12 amino acids. Germline CDR1 reads KGHSH; CDR2 reads LQKENI. The V gene end was trimmed by 4 bases and the J gene end by 4 bases; junction bases not matched to a gene: 1. CDR3 coding DNA: TGTGCCAGCTCACGGGACAGATACGAGCAGTACTTC. Amino acid sequence: CASSRDRYEQYF.

This clone was seen a single time. This sample includes further DNA sequences coding for the same CDR3. This rearrangement joins TRBV4-3 to TRBJ2-2; 9 bases map to TRBD1. The CDR3 totals 16 residues. CDR1 is LGHNA, CDR2 YSLEER, per germline. The V gene end was trimmed by 1 base and the J gene end by 1 base; junction bases not matched to a gene: 1. For the CDR3, the DNA is TGCGCCAGCAGCCAAGGGACAGGGGTGAACACCGGGGAGCTGTTTTTT. It is translated as CASSQGTGVNTGELFF.

This sequence joins TRBV2 and TRBJ1-3; tentative D call: TRBD1 (5 bases). Germline CDR1 and CDR2: SNHLY and FYNNEI. Trimming removed 3 bases from V and 2 bases from J, with 5 bases in between. The CDR3 covers 13 residues. In DNA, the CDR3 is TGTGCCAGCAGTGACAGGGCTGGAAACACCATATATTTT. Its protein is CASSDRAGNTIYF.

This clone has only one observation. The chain couples TRBV2 to TRBJ1-5, with D hard to call. The germline V gene encodes CDR1 SNHLY and CDR2 FYNNEI. CDR3 size: 13 residues. V was shortened by 3 bases and J by 4 bases, with 7 bases between the two germline ends. CDR3 sequence (DNA): TGTGCCAGCAGTGATTACGGGAATCAGCCCCAGCATTTT. As protein: CASSDYGNQPQHF.

This rearrangement joins TRBV27 to TRBJ2-7; a possible D gene is TRBD2 (6 bases). The germline V gene has CDR1 MNHEY and CDR2 SMNVEV (reference sequence). The CDR3 is 14 amino acids. The ends were cut back, 3 bases at V and 1 base at J, with 10 bases in the middle. CDR3 sequence reads: CASSLRLASYEQYF. In DNA, the CDR3 is TGTGCCAGCAGTTTGCGGCTAGCGTCCTACGAGCAGTACTTC.

The rearrangement links TRBV30 to TRBJ2-5; 13 nucleotides agree with TRBD2. V shed 4 bases and J 3 bases; nucleotides not matched to a gene: 17. This CDR3 contains 19 residues. CDR1 GTSNPN and CDR2 SVGIG come from the germline V gene (reference sequence). The CDR3 loop is CAWTRSLTSGGAVKETQYF. In DNA form, the CDR3 reads TGTGCCTGGACCCGATCCTTAACTAGCGGGGGGGCTGTAAAAGAGACCCAGTACTTC. Using reference TRBV30 and TRBJ2-5 for the parts outside the CDR3, the full variable domain is SQTIHQWPATLVQPVGSPLSLECTVEGTSNPNLYWYRQAAGRGLQLLFYSVGIGQISSEVPQNLSASRPQDRQFILSSKKLLLSDSGFYLCAWTRSLTSGGAVKETQYFGPGTRLLVL.

The CDR3 DNA is TGTGCCAGCAGTCTCCAGGCTAACACCGGGGAGCTGTTTTTT. It encodes CASSLQANTGELFF. The chain carries TRBV2 and TRBJ2-2, with unresolved D. The CDR3 runs to 14 residues. Germline CDR1 reads SNHLY; CDR2 reads FYNNEI. With 5 bases removed from V and 2 bases from J, the gap between germline ends came to 9 bases.